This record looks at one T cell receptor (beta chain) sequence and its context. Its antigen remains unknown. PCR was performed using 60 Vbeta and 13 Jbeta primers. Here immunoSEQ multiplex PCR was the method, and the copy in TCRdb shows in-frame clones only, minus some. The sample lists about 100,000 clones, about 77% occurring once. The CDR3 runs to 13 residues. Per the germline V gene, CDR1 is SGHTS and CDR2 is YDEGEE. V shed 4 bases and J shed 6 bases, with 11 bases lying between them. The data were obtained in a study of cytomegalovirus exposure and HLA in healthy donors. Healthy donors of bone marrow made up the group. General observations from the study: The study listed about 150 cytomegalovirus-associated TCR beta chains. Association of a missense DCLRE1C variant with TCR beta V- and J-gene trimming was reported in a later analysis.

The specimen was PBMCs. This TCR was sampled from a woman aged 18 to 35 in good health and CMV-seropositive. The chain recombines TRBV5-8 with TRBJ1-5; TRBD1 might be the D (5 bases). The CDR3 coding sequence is TGTGCCAGCAGCGGGGGGGAGGGTCAGCCCCAGCATTTT. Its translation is CASSGGEGQPQHF. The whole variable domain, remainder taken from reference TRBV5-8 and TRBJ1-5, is EAGVTQSPTHLIKTRGQQATLRCSPISGHTSVYWYQQALGLGLQFLLWYDEGEERNRGNFPPRFSGRQFPNYSSELNVNALELEDSALYLCASSGGEGQPQHFGDGTRLSIL.